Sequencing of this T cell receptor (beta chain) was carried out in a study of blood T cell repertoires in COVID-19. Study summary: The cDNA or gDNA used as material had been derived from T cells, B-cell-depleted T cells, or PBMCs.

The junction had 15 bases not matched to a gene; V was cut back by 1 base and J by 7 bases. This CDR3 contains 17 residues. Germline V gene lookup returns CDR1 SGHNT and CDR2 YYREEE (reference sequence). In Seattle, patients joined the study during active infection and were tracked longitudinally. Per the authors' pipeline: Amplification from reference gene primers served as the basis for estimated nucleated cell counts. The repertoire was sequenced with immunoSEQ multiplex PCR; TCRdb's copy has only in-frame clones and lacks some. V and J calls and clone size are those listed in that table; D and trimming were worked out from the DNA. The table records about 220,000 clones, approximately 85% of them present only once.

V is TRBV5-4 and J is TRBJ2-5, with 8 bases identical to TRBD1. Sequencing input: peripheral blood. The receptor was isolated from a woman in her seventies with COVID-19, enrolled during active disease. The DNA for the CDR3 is TGTGCCAGCAGCTTGAAGGGGCAGGGGGCATCCCGAGGGACCCAGTACTTC. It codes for CASSLKGQGASRGTQYF. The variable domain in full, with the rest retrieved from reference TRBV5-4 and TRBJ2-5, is ETGVTQSPTHLIKTRGQQVTLRCSSQSGHNTVSWYQQALGQGPQFIFQYYREEENGRGNFPPRFSGLQFPNYSSELNVNALELDDSALYLCASSLKGQGASRGTQYFGPGTRLLVL.